The 30 T cell receptor beta chains below all came from one sample that was sequenced in a study of blood T cell repertoires in COVID-19. Data came from immunoSEQ multiplex PCR; TCRdb stores just in-frame clones and leaves some out. The table includes 55,000 to 75,000 clones, under 90% detected once. Sequencing was done on a sample of peripheral blood. The receptor source for this set is a man in his 70s who had recovered from COVID-19.

The chain is built from TRBV7-9 and TRBJ1-4, with TRBD1 matching 8 bases. J gave up 6 bases and V 2 bases, and 5 bases lay outside the gene matches. The germline V gene has CDR1 SEHNR and CDR2 FQNEAQ (reference sequence). This CDR3 region has 15 residues. The CDR3 nucleotides are TGTGCCAGCAGCTTATTGGGACAGGAGGATGAAAAACTGTTTTTT. This gives the protein CASSLLGQEDEKLFF.

In DNA, the CDR3 is TGTGCCAGCCGAAAGGAACAGGGGGCTGAGGGCTACACCTTC. Amino acid sequence: CASRKEQGAEGYTF. The J gene is TRBJ1-2, the V gene TRBV2; 9 positions agree with TRBD1. The J segment lost 8 bases and the V segment lost 8 bases, leaving 12 bases of the junction unmatched. This CDR3 region has 14 residues. Germline V lookup: CDR1 SNHLY, CDR2 FYNNEI.

The chain links TRBV4-2 to TRBJ1-2; D gene unclear. With 1 base removed from V and 8 bases from J, the gap between germline ends came to 20 bases. The CDR3 is made up of 16 amino acids. Looked up from germline, CDR1 is LGHNA and CDR2 is YNFKEQ. The CDR3 region has the DNA TGTGCCAGCAGCCAAGGGCCAACAGTGGCTTTTTTCGGCTACACCTTC. It is translated as CASSQGPTVAFFGYTF.

The chain recombines TRBV7-2 with TRBJ2-3, with TRBD2 matching 8 bases. Germline CDR1 reads SGHTA; CDR2 reads FQGNSA. V was pared by 1 base and J by 6 bases, with 6 bases of the junction left unmatched. This CDR3 region has 15 residues. As DNA, the CDR3 is TGTGCCAGCAGCTTAGTTGCGGGAGGTTCCGATACGCAGTATTTT. Encoded protein: CASSLVAGGSDTQYF.

The chain has TRBV19 and TRBJ1-5; D uncertain. V gave up 5 bases and J gave up 3 bases, with 14 bases separating them. The CDR3 loop spans 15 amino acids. Germline V CDR1 and CDR2: LNHDA, SQIVND (reference sequence). The CDR3 spells CASSQTGRNNQPQHF. CDR3 coding DNA: TGTGCCAGTAGTCAGACGGGGAGGAACAATCAGCCCCAGCATTTT.

The CDR3 is CASSPAQGTYEQYF. CDR3 sequence (DNA): TGTGCCAGCAGCCCGGCCCAGGGGACCTACGAGCAGTACTTC. The rearrangement joins TRBV3-1 (or the pseudogene TRBV3-2) to TRBJ2-7; weak D call: TRBD1 (6 bases). CDR3 length equals 14 residues. Trimming removed 4 bases at V and 2 bases at J, with 12 bases between. Germline V gene lookup returns CDR1 LGHDT and CDR2 YNNKEL (reference sequence).

The chain has TRBV7-8 and TRBJ2-1, with D tentatively TRBD1 (6 bases). The ends were cut back, 2 bases at V and 6 bases at J, with 17 bases in the middle. CDR3 length: 16 residues. Germline V gives CDR1 SGHVS, CDR2 FQNEAQ. The CDR3 loop is CASSLRGRGWVNEQFF. The CDR3 DNA sequence: TGTGCCAGCAGCTTACGAGGCAGGGGCTGGGTCAATGAGCAGTTCTTC.

The chain combines TRBV7-2 with TRBJ2-1; 8 bases map to TRBD2. The CDR3 is 15 residues long. The junction had 13 bases not matched to a gene; V was cut back by 7 bases and J by 8 bases. Germline lookup yields CDR1 SGHTA and CDR2 FQGNSA. CDR3 residues: CASTPLPGGRDEQFF. The CDR3 DNA reads TGTGCCAGCACCCCCCTCCCGGGAGGGCGGGATGAGCAGTTCTTC. The full variable domain, completed using reference TRBV7-2 and TRBJ2-1, is GAGVSQSPSNKVTEKGKDVELRCDPISGHTALYWYRQSLGQGLEFLIYFQGNSAPDKSGLPSDRFSAERTGGSVSTLTIQRTQQEDSAVYLCASTPLPGGRDEQFFGPGTRLTVL.

The chain carries TRBV7-6 and TRBJ1-1; D possibly corresponds to TRBD1 (6 bases). V gave up 0 bases and J gave up 5 bases, with 13 bases separating them. The CDR3 runs 15 residues. CDR1 SGHVS and CDR2 FNYEAQ come from the germline V gene. Here the CDR3 reads CASSLALAGDTEAFF. The CDR3 coding sequence is TGTGCCAGCAGCTTAGCCTTAGCAGGGGATACTGAAGCTTTCTTT.

This clone has just a few counts. The chain employs TRBV14 and TRBJ2-2; D call uncertain. The V end was cut by 4 bases, the J end by 1 base, with 7 bases between. CDR3 length: 14 residues. CDR1 is SGHDN and CDR2 is FVKESK in the germline V gene. The CDR3 DNA follows: TGTGCCAGCAGCCGAGATAGGAACACCGGGGAGCTGTTTTTT. It translates to CASSRDRNTGELFF.

The V and J genes are TRBV4-1 and TRBJ2-7, with a possible D match to TRBD2 (5 bases). Deletions cut 0 bases from V and 1 base from J, with 7 bases between. The CDR3 contains 14 residues. The germline CDR1 and CDR2 sequences are MGHRA and YSYEKL. DNA of the CDR3: TGCGCCAGCAGCCAAGACGGCGGGTCCTACGAGCAGTACTTC. Translated: CASSQDGGSYEQYF.

This chain joins TRBV6-2 or TRBV6-3 and TRBJ2-3; the match to TRBD1 covers 8 bases. The CDR3 length is 16 residues. The V gene's germline CDR1 is MNHEY and CDR2 SVGEGT. With V trimmed by 2 bases and J by 4 bases, 8 bases remained unmatched. CDR3 amino acids: CASSYVRTGNSDTQYF. CDR3 nucleotides: TGTGCCAGCAGTTACGTTCGGACAGGGAATTCAGATACGCAGTATTTT.

V is TRBV5-1 and J is TRBJ1-4; D gene unclear. V was cut by 1 base and J by 7 bases, with 11 bases left in between. The CDR3 is 14 residues long. The germline CDR1 and CDR2 sequences are SGHRS and YFSETQ. The CDR3 reads CASSLRAGGEKLFF. CDR3 sequence (DNA): TGCGCCAGCAGCTTGAGGGCGGGAGGTGAAAAACTGTTTTTT.

V is TRBV2 and J is TRBJ2-5; 13 nucleotides align to TRBD2. This CDR3 contains 15 residues. Trimming removed 8 bases from V and 5 bases from J; junction bases left unmatched: 8. Germline V gives CDR1 SNHLY, CDR2 FYNNEI. The CDR3 DNA follows: TGTGCCAGCTGCATAGGACTAGCGGGAGTGGAGACCCAGTACTTC. Translation gives CASCIGLAGVETQYF. Full variable domain (missing parts from reference TRBV2 and TRBJ2-5): EPEVTQTPSHQVTQMGQEVILRCVPISNHLYFYWYRQILGQKVEFLVSFYNNEISEKSEIFDDQFSVERPDGSNFTLKIRSTKLEDSAMYFCASCIGLAGVETQYFGPGTRLLVL.

The rearrangement joins TRBV30 to TRBJ1-2; 8 bases map to TRBD1. CDR3 size: 15 residues. Germline CDR1 reads GTSNPN; CDR2 reads SVGIG (reference sequence). V gave up 3 bases and J gave up 4 bases; unmatched junction bases: 10. CDR3 protein: CAWSLPGQAPYGYTF. The CDR3 nucleotides read TGTGCCTGGAGCTTACCGGGACAGGCACCCTATGGCTACACCTTC.

This clone counts as large. The gene calls are TRBV28 and TRBJ1-2; TRBD1 matches at 10 bases. The junction had 5 bases not matched to a gene; V was cut back by 1 base and J by 6 bases. CDR1 is MDHEN, CDR2 SYDVKM, per germline. The CDR3 length is 15 residues. CDR3 coding DNA: TGTGCCAGCAGTTTATTGACAGGGGGCGCGGATGGCTACACCTTC. Its protein product is CASSLLTGGADGYTF.

The V and J genes are TRBV5-1 and TRBJ2-3; weak D call: TRBD2 (6 bases). Trimming shortened V by 4 bases and J by 0 bases, and 12 bases separated the two germline ends. Germline V gene lookup returns CDR1 SGHRS and CDR2 YFSETQ. The CDR3 loop spans 15 amino acids. The CDR3 reads CASSPGTPSTDTQYF. CDR3 in DNA: TGCGCCAGCAGCCCCGGGACTCCGAGCACAGATACGCAGTATTTT.

The rearrangement uses TRBV7-9 and TRBJ2-4; 7 nucleotides line up with TRBD2. J was trimmed by 5 bases and V by 6 bases; bases with no gene match: 13. This CDR3 is built from 16 residues. The germline CDR1 and CDR2 sequences are SEHNR and FQNEAQ (reference sequence). CDR3 amino acids: CASSSTTGGRENIQYF. CDR3 DNA sequence: TGTGCCAGCAGTTCTACGACGGGAGGAAGGGAAAACATTCAGTACTTC.

The V call is TRBV5-1, the J call TRBJ2-7; D remains unclear. The CDR3 covers 11 residues. CDR1 and CDR2 (germline): SGHRS, YFSETQ. Trimming cost V 3 bases and J 5 bases, with 6 bases left between them. The CDR3 loop reads CASSSQDEQYF. The CDR3 nucleotides read TGCGCCAGCAGCTCTCAGGACGAGCAGTACTTC.

The genes are TRBV7-2 and TRBJ2-1; D uncertain. CDR1 and CDR2 from the germline V gene are SGHTA and FQGNSA. The CDR3 is made up of 15 amino acids. Trimming cost V 3 bases and J 5 bases, with 14 bases left between them. The CDR3 is CASSFPPPRNNEQFF. The CDR3, as DNA: TGTGCCAGCAGCTTCCCACCCCCGCGGAACAATGAGCAGTTCTTC.

The chain carries TRBV6-5 and TRBJ1-2; D is possibly TRBD1 (6 bases). The CDR3 sequence is 14 residues long. Germline CDR1 reads MNHEY; CDR2 reads SVGAGI. Between the trimmed V and J ends, which lost 6 bases and 5 bases, there was a span of 16 bases. CDR3 protein: CASSNGRGEYGYTF. The CDR3 DNA is TGTGCCAGCAGCAACGGCAGGGGTGAATATGGCTACACCTTC.

This clone has just a few counts. The chain links TRBV6-2 or TRBV6-3 to TRBJ2-3; 9 bases map to TRBD1. Germline lookup yields CDR1 MNHEY and CDR2 SVGEGT. Losses at the gene ends were 2 bases for V and 3 bases for J; bases not matched to a gene: 12. The CDR3 contains 18 residues. CDR3 in DNA: TGTGCCAGCAGTTACGTCAGGGGACAGGGTTCTTCGACAGATACGCAGTATTTT. Protein: CASSYVRGQGSSTDTQYF.

The rearrangement uses TRBV4-1 and TRBJ2-7; TRBD2 matches at 7 bases. Germline V gene sequence: CDR1 MGHRA, CDR2 YSYEKL. Unmatched junction bases numbered 14, after V lost 2 bases and J lost 7 bases. The length of the CDR3 is 16 residues. CDR3 DNA sequence: TGCGCCAGCAGCCAAATCTTGGTAGCGGGTCGGACGGAGCAGTACTTC. Its translation: CASSQILVAGRTEQYF.

CDR3 region: CASRHPSRPYEQYF. CDR3 DNA sequence: TGTGCCAGCAGACATCCTAGCCGTCCCTACGAGCAGTACTTC. V usage is TRBV7-2 and J usage is TRBJ2-7; D might be TRBD2 (5 bases). CDR1 and CDR2 from the germline V gene are SGHTA and FQGNSA. V dropped 6 bases and J dropped 2 bases, with 14 bases sitting between them. The CDR3 consists of 14 residues.

The rearrangement joins TRBV2 to TRBJ2-5, with 10 bases matching TRBD1. CDR3 length: 15 residues. Germline V gene data show CDR1 as SNHLY and CDR2 as FYNNEI. V was clipped by 5 bases and J by 6 bases; unmatched bases: 9. This CDR3 reads CASSNRDRGRQTQYF. DNA for the CDR3: TGTGCCAGCAGTAACCGGGACAGGGGCCGCCAGACCCAGTACTTC. The whole variable domain, filled in from reference TRBV2 and TRBJ2-5, reads EPEVTQTPSHQVTQMGQEVILRCVPISNHLYFYWYRQILGQKVEFLVSFYNNEISEKSEIFDDQFSVERPDGSNFTLKIRSTKLEDSAMYFCASSNRDRGRQTQYFGPGTRLLVL.

The chain is built from TRBV5-6 and TRBJ2-1; 10 nucleotides align to TRBD2. CDR1 is SGHDT, CDR2 YYEEEE, per germline. This CDR3 comprises 16 residues. Germline trimming cut 2 bases from V and 9 bases from J; bases unmatched to any gene: 11. This chain's CDR3 is CASSFPVLAGVGEQFF. Here the CDR3 DNA reads TGTGCCAGCAGCTTTCCGGTCCTAGCGGGAGTGGGTGAGCAGTTCTTC.

The chain uses TRBV2 and TRBJ1-4, with 7 bases that match TRBD1. CDR1 and CDR2 (germline): SNHLY, FYNNEI. This CDR3 is built from 14 residues. V gave up 9 bases and J gave up 0 bases; unmatched junction bases: 4. The CDR3 DNA reads as TGTGCCAGTACCGGGACAGCAACTAATGAAAAACTGTTTTTT. It codes for CASTGTATNEKLFF.

This chain connects TRBV30 to TRBJ1-1, with 12 bases that match TRBD1. Germline CDR1 GTSNPN, CDR2 SVGIG (reference sequence). V gave up 2 bases and J gave up 5 bases; unmatched junction bases: 9. The CDR3 covers 16 residues. The CDR3 loop reads CAWSKRDRGLGTEAFF. The CDR3 coding sequence is TGTGCCTGGAGTAAGCGGGACAGGGGGCTCGGAACTGAAGCTTTCTTT.

V is TRBV6-2 or TRBV6-3 and J is TRBJ1-2; no firm D call. The CDR3 has 14 amino acids. V shed 6 bases and J shed 4 bases, with 15 bases lying between them. Germline lookup yields CDR1 MNHEY and CDR2 SVGEGT. CDR3 nucleotide sequence: TGTGCCAGCAGCCACCCGCGCGTATTCTATGGCTACACCTTC. Its protein product is CASSHPRVFYGYTF.

This clone was recorded a few times. This chain connects TRBV9 to TRBJ2-7; D might be TRBD1 (6 bases). Trimming cost V 4 bases and J 5 bases, with 16 bases left between them. CDR3 length equals 14 residues. Germline CDR1 reads SGDLS; CDR2 reads YYNGEE. This chain's CDR3 is CASSPQTGNHEQYF. Written as DNA, the CDR3 is TGTGCCAGCAGCCCACAGACAGGTAACCACGAGCAGTACTTC.